These T cell receptor beta chains were read from a single sample in a study of regulatory T cells in long-lasting Graves disease. TCRdb processed the multiplex PCR reads anew with MiXCR; each CDR3 protein has one entry. The sample carries 550,000 to 700,000 distinct CDR3 sequences, 15% to 20% recorded once. Separately, the same data were catalogued under a study of T cells in Graves' hyperthyroidism and ophthalmopathy.

The sample in question was peripheral blood mononuclear cells (PBMCs), obtained at new diagnosis, from a patient treated with antithyroid drugs. The receptors originated from a man younger than 35 with Graves disease. Both conserved end residues are part of each CDR3. A D gene is named only where the DNA matches it firmly. Not every row has a clone size; where given, it reads once, few, many or a size class.

cdr3_aa: CASSEQGSEHTEAFF; cdr3_nt: TGTGCCAGCAGTGAGCAGGGGTCGGAGCACACTGAAGCTTTCTTT; clone_size: many; d_call: NA; v_call: TRBV2; j_call: TRBJ1-1
cdr3_aa: CASSSGLAFYEQFF; cdr3_nt: TGTGCCAGCAGCTCGGGACTAGCGTTCTATGAGCAGTTCTTC; clone_size: NA; d_call: TRBD2; v_call: TRBV5-6; j_call: TRBJ2-1
cdr3_aa: CAQRENTNTEAFF; cdr3_nt: TGTGCCCAACGGGAGAATACGAACACTGAAGCTTTCTTT; clone_size: many; d_call: NA; v_call: TRBV30; j_call: TRBJ1-1
cdr3_aa: CASRGWDEKLFF; cdr3_nt: TGTGCCAGCAGGGGTTGGGATGAAAAACTGTTTTTT; clone_size: NA; d_call: NA; v_call: TRBV2; j_call: TRBJ1-4
cdr3_aa: CASSPGTGASFYNEQFF; cdr3_nt: TGTGCCAGCTCACCAGGGACAGGTGCGAGCTTCTACAATGAGCAGTTCTTC; clone_size: NA; d_call: TRBD1; v_call: TRBV18; j_call: TRBJ2-1
cdr3_aa: CASTPEGNTNEKLFF; cdr3_nt: TGTGCCAGCACGCCGGAGGGCAATACTAATGAAAAACTGTTTTTT; clone_size: once; d_call: NA; v_call: TRBV5-4; j_call: TRBJ1-4
cdr3_aa: CAWSVGSSGNTEAFF; cdr3_nt: TGTGCCTGGAGTGTCGGCAGTAGCGGGAACACTGAAGCTTTCTTT; clone_size: few; d_call: NA; v_call: TRBV30; j_call: TRBJ1-1
cdr3_aa: CASSLGQRSSYNEQFF; cdr3_nt: TGTGCCAGCAGCTTAGGCCAGCGGAGCTCCTACAATGAGCAGTTCTTC; clone_size: NA; d_call: NA; v_call: TRBV7-9; j_call: TRBJ2-1
cdr3_aa: CAWSEVTNTEAFF; cdr3_nt: TGTGCCTGGAGTGAAGTAACGAACACTGAAGCTTTCTTT; clone_size: many; d_call: NA; v_call: TRBV30; j_call: TRBJ1-1
cdr3_aa: CASSHGQSEAFF; cdr3_nt: TGTGCCAGCAGCCATGGACAGTCTGAAGCTTTCTTT; clone_size: many; d_call: NA; v_call: TRBV11-2; j_call: TRBJ1-1
cdr3_aa: CASSEAMGLFF; cdr3_nt: TGTGCCAGCAGTGAGGCAATGGGGCTGTTTTTT; clone_size: NA; d_call: NA; v_call: TRBV6-1; j_call: TRBJ2-2
cdr3_aa: CASSDRGGAGYTF; cdr3_nt: TGTGCCAGCAGCGATAGGGGGGGGGCTGGCTACACCTTC; clone_size: few; d_call: NA; v_call: TRBV9; j_call: TRBJ1-2
cdr3_aa: CASSPGFGNTIYF; cdr3_nt: TGTGCCAGCAGCCCAGGGTTCGGAAACACCATATATTTT; clone_size: NA; d_call: NA; v_call: TRBV7-9; j_call: TRBJ1-3
cdr3_aa: CSVDPRGAEAFF; cdr3_nt: TGCAGTGTGGACCCTCGAGGCGCTGAAGCTTTCTTT; clone_size: many; d_call: NA; v_call: TRBV20-1; j_call: TRBJ1-1
cdr3_aa: CASSAERREAGEQYF; cdr3_nt: TGTGCCAGTAGTGCTGAGCGGCGGGAGGCCGGGGAGCAGTACTTC; clone_size: NA; d_call: TRBD2; v_call: TRBV19; j_call: TRBJ2-7
cdr3_aa: CSVEDWTSGIYEQYF; cdr3_nt: TGCAGCGTCGAAGATTGGACTAGCGGGATCTACGAGCAGTACTTC; clone_size: NA; d_call: TRBD2; v_call: TRBV29-1; j_call: TRBJ2-7
cdr3_aa: CASSHRGTSSSYEQYF; cdr3_nt: TGCGCCAGCAGCCACAGGGGGACTTCGAGCTCCTACGAGCAGTACTTC; clone_size: many; d_call: TRBD1; v_call: TRBV5-1; j_call: TRBJ2-7
cdr3_aa: CASSYGSAGYEQYF; cdr3_nt: TGTGCCAGCAGTTACGGATCTGCGGGGTACGAGCAGTACTTC; clone_size: NA; d_call: NA; v_call: TRBV6-5; j_call: TRBJ2-7
cdr3_aa: CASSYERGVLYEQYF; cdr3_nt: TGTGCCAGCAGCTACGAGCGGGGGGTCCTTTACGAGCAGTACTTC; clone_size: many; d_call: TRBD2; v_call: TRBV7-2; j_call: TRBJ2-7
cdr3_aa: CASSRRGDGNTEAFF; cdr3_nt: TGTGCCAGCAGCCGCCGGGGTGACGGCAACACTGAAGCTTTCTTT; clone_size: many; d_call: NA; v_call: TRBV11-2; j_call: TRBJ1-1
cdr3_aa: CASNNHKSGRLTDTQYF; cdr3_nt: TGTGCCAGCAACAACCATAAGAGCGGGAGGCTCACAGATACGCAGTATTTT; clone_size: many; d_call: TRBD2; v_call: TRBV11-1; j_call: TRBJ2-3